This T cell receptor beta chain was sequenced for a study of T cell changes during pregnancy in multiple sclerosis. Libraries were prepared by immunoSEQ multiplex PCR; TCRdb keeps only in-frame clonotypes and omits some of them. The data hold around 100,000 clones, with about 90% observed a single time. Germline assignment: CDR1 GTSNPN and CDR2 SVGIG (reference sequence). This CDR3 contains 13 residues. Trimming took 5 bases from V and 4 from J; bases not matched to a gene: 6. This rearrangement joins TRBV30 to TRBJ1-1; 8 bases are a match to TRBD1. This sequence originates from a female donor with multiple sclerosis, enrolled in a pregnancy study. The sample here was peripheral blood, taken after pregnancy. The CDR3 reads CAWRGQGFTEAFF. The CDR3 nucleotides are TGTGCCTGGCGAGGACAGGGTTTCACTGAAGCTTTCTTT.